This TCR beta chain was identified during a study of blood T cell repertoires in COVID-19. The V and J ends lost 5 bases and 7 bases respectively, with 8 bases between them. CDR3 size: 12 residues. CDR1 and CDR2 from the germline V gene are KGHDR and SFDVKD. In the source study's methods: Reference gene primers were amplified, and this amplification served to estimate nucleated cell counts. Measured with immunoSEQ multiplex PCR; TCRdb has only the in-frame clones, and not every one. V, J and clone size were drawn from that table, and D and trimming were deduced from the DNA. This table has roughly 110,000 clones, more than 65% appearing once.

The sequencing sample was made of peripheral blood. The V call is TRBV24-1, the J call TRBJ1-5; D is uncertain. The TCR sequence derives from a man aged 45-65 years with acute or convalescent COVID-19. Written as DNA, the CDR3 is TGTGCCACCAGTGCCCGCGGGCAGCCCCAGCATTTT. It translates to CATSARGQPQHF.